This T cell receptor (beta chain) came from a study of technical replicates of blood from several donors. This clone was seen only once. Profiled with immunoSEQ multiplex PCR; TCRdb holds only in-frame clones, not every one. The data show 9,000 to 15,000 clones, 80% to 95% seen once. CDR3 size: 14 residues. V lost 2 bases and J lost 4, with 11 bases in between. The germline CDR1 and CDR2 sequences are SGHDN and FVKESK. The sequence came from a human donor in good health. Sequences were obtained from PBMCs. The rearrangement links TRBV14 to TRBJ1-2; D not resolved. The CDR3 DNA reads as TGTGCCAGCAGCCAATTGGGAGGGTCCTATGGCTACACCTTC. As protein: CASSQLGGSYGYTF. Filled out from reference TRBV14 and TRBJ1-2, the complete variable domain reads EAGVTQFPSHSVIEKGQTVTLRCDPISGHDNLYWYRRVMGKEIKFLLHFVKESKQDESGMPNNRFLAERTGGTYSTLKVQPAELEDSGVYFCASSQLGGSYGYTFGSGTRLTVV.